Below, 25 T cell receptor beta chains from the same sample are listed, as sequenced in a study of T-cell memory formation after mild COVID-19. TCRdb reanalysed the 5' RACE reads using MiXCR and keeps one entry per CDR3 protein. Of 250,000 to 350,000 distinct CDR3 sequences listed, 15% to 20% are singletons. The sequencing input was PBMCs or a T cell subset sorted from them (not recorded which). These receptors were obtained from a man younger than 35 who had mild COVID-19 (a few samples of this study predate the infection). Cell type and time point are not known.

This clonotype was seen only a few times. The chain links TRBV4-3 to TRBJ1-5, with D unclear. CDR3 size: 16 residues. Trimming took off 0 bases at V and 0 bases at J, with 9 bases between the two ends. Germline V gene lookup returns CDR1 LGHNA and CDR2 YSLEER. Here the CDR3 reads CASSQDLAGSNQPQHF. CDR3 nucleotides: TGCGCCAGCAGCCAAGATCTGGCAGGTAGCAATCAGCCCCAGCATTTT.

This clonotype was counted many times. The J gene is TRBJ2-3, the V gene TRBV6-6; 11 bases are a match to TRBD2. The CDR3 runs to 18 residues. Trimming at V came to 0 bases and at J to 6 bases, leaving 11 bases not matched to a gene. Germline CDR1 and CDR2: MNHNY and SVGAGI (reference sequence). The CDR3: CASSYSMLAGGLGDTQYF. The CDR3 nucleotides read TGTGCCAGCAGTTACTCGATGCTAGCGGGGGGCCTCGGGGATACGCAGTATTTT.

This clonotype was seen only a few times. The genes are TRBV6-1 and TRBJ1-5; 7 positions match TRBD1. CDR3 length: 15 amino acids. The germline V gene has CDR1 MNHNS and CDR2 SASEGT. V lost 7 bases and J lost 2; bases outside the gene matches: 8. CDR3 nucleotides: TGTGCCAGCAACCGGTGGGACAGCGGCAATCAGCCCCAGCATTTT. It is translated as CASNRWDSGNQPQHF.

This clonotype appeared a few times. The chain couples TRBV10-1 to TRBJ2-7; 7 bases map to TRBD1. Unmatched junction bases numbered 9, after V lost 7 bases and J lost 0 bases. Germline lookup yields CDR1 WNHNN and CDR2 SYGVQD (reference sequence). The CDR3 runs 15 residues. The CDR3 reads CASKPDRDHSYEQYV. DNA for the CDR3: TGCGCCAGCAAACCAGACAGGGACCACTCCTACGAGCAGTACGTC.

The chain combines TRBV11-2 with TRBJ2-3, with 12 nucleotides matching TRBD2. This CDR3 contains 16 residues. Germline loops: CDR1 SGHAT, CDR2 FQNNGV. Trimming took 0 bases from V and 7 from J; bases not matched to a gene: 5. The CDR3 region has the DNA TGTGCCAGCAGCTTAGACCGACTAGCGGGAGTTAATACGCAGTATTTT. Its translation: CASSLDRLAGVNTQYF.

A few counts support this clonotype. V gene TRBV10-3 combines with J gene TRBJ1-1; 8 bases are shared with TRBD1. The trim removed 4 bases at V and 0 bases at J, leaving 13 bases unmatched. From germline, CDR1 is ENHRY and CDR2 SYGVKD. This CDR3 contains 18 residues. CDR3 residues: CAISAGQGLTQMNTEAFF. The CDR3 nucleotides are TGTGCCATCAGTGCCGGACAGGGTTTGACCCAAATGAACACTGAAGCTTTCTTT.

V and J are TRBV18 and TRBJ1-1; D is undetermined. Per germline, CDR1 KGHSH and CDR2 LQKENI. The CDR3 covers 18 residues. The germline V and J ends were trimmed by 2 bases and 2 bases, with 21 bases remaining between them. CDR3 DNA: TGTGCCAGCTCACCAGTAGACATTGCCGCCGATTTAAACACTGAAGCTTTCTTT. Translation gives CASSPVDIAADLNTEAFF. Full variable domain (rest looked up from reference TRBV18 and TRBJ1-1): NAGVMQNPRHLVRRRGQEARLRCSPMKGHSHVYWYRQLPEEGLKFMVYLQKENIIDESGMPKERFSAEFPKEGPSILRIQQVVRGDSAAYFCASSPVDIAADLNTEAFFGQGTRLTVV.

This clonotype was seen a handful of times. The chain carries TRBV15 and TRBJ1-1; D remains unclear. Germline CDR1 is LNHNV and CDR2 is YYDKDF (reference sequence). This CDR3 spans 14 amino acids. Trimming pared 3 bases from V and 0 bases from J, leaving 8 bases between. CDR3 nucleotides: TGTGCCACCAGCAGGGAGGGAGTGAACACTGAAGCTTTCTTT. Protein: CATSREGVNTEAFF.

This clonotype turned up a few times. This chain uses TRBV7-2 with TRBJ1-2; D unclear. V lost 2 bases and J lost 2, with 9 bases in between. The CDR3 runs 14 residues. Germline-derived CDR1 and CDR2 are SGHTA and FQGNSA. CDR3 DNA sequence: TGTGCCAGCAGCTTATACGACGGCAACTATGGCTACACCTTC. Translation gives CASSLYDGNYGYTF.

The genes are TRBV2 and TRBJ1-1, with D possibly TRBD1 on 5 matching bases. The germline V gene has CDR1 SNHLY and CDR2 FYNNEI. The CDR3 is 13 residues long. Trimming took 6 bases from V and 6 from J, leaving 14 bases between them. In nucleotides, the CDR3 is TGTGCCAGCAGCCCCAGGGTGAGGTCTGAAGCTTTCTTT. Translating gives CASSPRVRSEAFF.

The chain joins TRBV6-5 to TRBJ2-1; a weak D match, TRBD2 (5 bases). The V gene lost 2 bases and the J gene lost 8 bases, with 7 bases spanning the gap. Germline V gives CDR1 MNHEY, CDR2 SVGAGI. The CDR3 spans 12 residues. The CDR3 DNA is TGTGCCAGCAGTTACCCCGGGGATGAGCAGTTCTTC. This encodes CASSYPGDEQFF.

This clonotype was seen a few times. This rearrangement joins TRBV12-3 or TRBV12-4 to TRBJ2-1, with TRBD1 identical over 9 bases. The CDR3 has 15 residues. With 5 bases clipped from V and 6 bases from J, the junction kept 8 bases outside the gene matches. CDR3: CASSPGTGLINEQFF. CDR3 in DNA: TGTGCCAGCAGTCCCGGGACAGGGCTTATCAATGAGCAGTTCTTC.

The genes are TRBV5-1 and TRBJ1-2; tentative D call: TRBD1 (5 bases). Trimming stripped 4 bases from V and 8 bases from J, with 21 bases between. Germline V gene sequence: CDR1 SGHRS, CDR2 YFSETQ. This CDR3 is 15 amino acids long. This CDR3 reads CASSLDGTVLVGYTF. CDR3 DNA sequence: TGCGCCAGCAGCCTTGATGGGACGGTCCTAGTGGGCTACACCTTC.

There are a few counts of this clonotype. The V call is TRBV7-2, the J call TRBJ2-3; D possibly uses TRBD1 or TRBD2 (6 bases each). The length of the CDR3 is 15 residues. CDR1 and CDR2 (germline): SGHTA, FQGNSA. V lost 5 bases and J lost 2, with 14 bases in between. CDR3 loop: CASSPTGAPTDTQYF. CDR3 bases: TGTGCCAGCAGCCCCACGGGGGCCCCCACAGATACGCAGTATTTT.

This clonotype appeared once. The V and J genes are TRBV7-9 and TRBJ1-1, with a weak D call TRBD1 (6 bases). Germline CDR1 is SEHNR and CDR2 is FQNEAQ (reference sequence). The CDR3 length is 14 residues. The V end was cut by 5 bases, the J end by 4 bases, with 14 bases between. The DNA of the CDR3 is TGTGCCAGCAGCCCCAGGGAGGGGGGCACTGAAGCTTTCTTT. Its protein is CASSPREGGTEAFF.

The chain has TRBV9 and TRBJ2-7; weak D call: TRBD1 (5 bases). V lost 0 bases to trimming and J lost 7 bases, with 17 bases between them. Per germline, CDR1 SGDLS and CDR2 YYNGEE. The length of the CDR3 is 15 residues. The CDR3 nucleotides read TGTGCCAGCAGCGTAGAGCCTGGTTTGGCAGGGGAGCAGTACTTC. It translates to CASSVEPGLAGEQYF.

This clonotype was counted a few times. The chain couples TRBV4-3 to TRBJ2-3; TRBD2 aligns across 9 bases. Germline V CDR1 and CDR2: LGHNA, YSLEER. The CDR3 spans 17 residues. V was clipped by 0 bases and J by 2 bases; unmatched bases: 6. The CDR3 nucleotides read TGCGCCAGCAGCCAAGATAGGCTAGCGGGGTTCACAGATACGCAGTATTTT. Translated: CASSQDRLAGFTDTQYF.

V usage is TRBV12-3 or TRBV12-4 and J usage is TRBJ1-6; TRBD1 aligns across 10 bases. CDR3 size: 14 residues. The V and J ends lost 7 bases and 9 bases, in that order; junction bases with no gene match: 6. In DNA, the CDR3 is TGTGCCAGCATGAAGACAGGGGGCATTTCACCCCTCCACTTT. Its protein is CASMKTGGISPLHF.

V is TRBV6-1 and J is TRBJ1-1; TRBD1 aligns across 11 bases. The CDR3 length is 16 residues. Germline CDR1 and CDR2: MNHNS and SASEGT. The V gene end was trimmed by 1 base and the J gene end by 5 bases; junction bases not matched to a gene: 6. CDR3 coding DNA: TGTGCCAGCAGTGAAGGACCGGGACAGGGGGGTACTGAAGCTTTCTTT. It translates to CASSEGPGQGGTEAFF.

There are a few counts of this clonotype. The chain links TRBV6-2 or TRBV6-3 to TRBJ1-1; the D is unclear. Deletions cut 6 bases from V and 1 base from J, with 9 bases between. CDR1 is MNHEY and CDR2 is SVGEGT in the germline V gene. There are 13 residues in the CDR3. CDR3 protein: CASSYGWNTEAFF. DNA for the CDR3: TGTGCCAGCAGCTATGGGTGGAACACTGAAGCTTTCTTT.

This clonotype has a handful of counts. A read error may be the cause here, since a much bigger clone is one base away. The chain recombines TRBV5-1 with TRBJ2-2; maybe TRBD2 (5 bases). The CDR3 has 14 residues. V was clipped by 4 bases and J by 1 base, with 8 bases between them. Germline CDR1 is SGHRS and CDR2 is YFSETQ. The CDR3 spells CASSQAGNTGELFF. The DNA of the CDR3 is TGCGCCAGCAGCCAGGCGGGGAACACCGGGGAGCTGTTTTTT.

The chain carries TRBV6-2 or TRBV6-3 and TRBJ2-5; 9 bases match TRBD2. The junction had 5 bases not matched to a gene; V was cut back by 2 bases and J by 7 bases. CDR1 and CDR2 from the germline V gene are MNHEY and SVGEGT. The CDR3 extends over 14 amino acids. In nucleotides, the CDR3 is TGTGCCAGCAGTTACCCAATGACTAGCGGGACCCAGTACTTC. Protein: CASSYPMTSGTQYF.

This clonotype was seen more than once but under ten times. The chain recombines TRBV7-6 with TRBJ2-7; a weak D match, TRBD1 (6 bases). The germline V gene encodes CDR1 SGHVS and CDR2 FNYEAQ. V lost 5 bases to trimming and J lost 6 bases, with 17 bases between them. The CDR3 runs to 14 residues. CDR3 in amino acids: CASSNTGGLTEQYF. In DNA form, the CDR3 reads TGTGCCAGCAGCAATACTGGGGGCCTAACCGAGCAGTACTTC.

This clonotype was picked up a small number of times. This chain links TRBV7-9 with TRBJ2-5; possibly TRBD1 for D (5 bases). Trimming shortened V by 5 bases and J by 1 base, and 11 bases separated the two germline ends. This CDR3 comprises 14 residues. Germline CDR1 is SEHNR and CDR2 is FQNEAQ (reference sequence). The CDR3 region has the DNA TGTGCCAGCAGCGCTTGGGGCGTCCAAGAGACCCAGTACTTC. Protein sequence: CASSAWGVQETQYF. Full variable domain (remainder filled in from reference TRBV7-9 and TRBJ2-5): DTGVSQNPRHKITKRGQNVTFRCDPISEHNRLYWYRQTLGQGPEFLTYFQNEAQLEKSRLLSDRFSAERPKGSFSTLEIQRTEQGDSAMYLCASSAWGVQETQYFGPGTRLLVL.

This clonotype was seen only a few times. The rearrangement joins TRBV15 to TRBJ2-7; D is undetermined. Looked up from germline, CDR1 is LNHNV and CDR2 is YYDKDF (reference sequence). Trimming removed 1 base at V and 7 bases at J, with 11 bases between. The CDR3 totals 13 residues. The CDR3 DNA reads TGTGCCACCAGCAGAGGGGGATGGGGTGAGCAGTACTTC. Encoded protein: CATSRGGWGEQYF.